These 2 T cell receptor beta chains were sequenced from one sample in a study of blood T cell repertoires in COVID-19. The data were produced by immunoSEQ multiplex PCR, yet TCRdb's version contains in-frame clones alone and is incomplete. This table holds 110,000 or so clones, roughly 81% found once. The sequenced sample consisted of peripheral blood. These receptor sequences come from a human donor in a cohort sampled during active COVID-19.

The chain carries TRBV30 and TRBJ1-1; no definite D call. V lost 4 bases, J lost 2 bases, and 17 bases lay in between. The CDR3 has 15 amino acids. Germline V gene sequence: CDR1 GTSNPN, CDR2 SVGIG (reference sequence). CDR3 sequence reads: CAWILRISSNTEAFF. The CDR3 DNA reads TGTGCCTGGATCCTGAGGATAAGCTCTAACACTGAAGCTTTCTTT.

The chain has TRBV29-1 and TRBJ2-2, with TRBD1 matching 8 bases. Losses at the gene ends were 3 bases for V and 6 bases for J; bases not matched to a gene: 3. CDR1 and CDR2 (germline): SQVTM, ANQGSEA. The CDR3 has 13 residues. The CDR3, as DNA: TGCAGCGTTGACCCGACAGGGGCCGGGGAGCTGTTTTTT. It translates to CSVDPTGAGELFF.